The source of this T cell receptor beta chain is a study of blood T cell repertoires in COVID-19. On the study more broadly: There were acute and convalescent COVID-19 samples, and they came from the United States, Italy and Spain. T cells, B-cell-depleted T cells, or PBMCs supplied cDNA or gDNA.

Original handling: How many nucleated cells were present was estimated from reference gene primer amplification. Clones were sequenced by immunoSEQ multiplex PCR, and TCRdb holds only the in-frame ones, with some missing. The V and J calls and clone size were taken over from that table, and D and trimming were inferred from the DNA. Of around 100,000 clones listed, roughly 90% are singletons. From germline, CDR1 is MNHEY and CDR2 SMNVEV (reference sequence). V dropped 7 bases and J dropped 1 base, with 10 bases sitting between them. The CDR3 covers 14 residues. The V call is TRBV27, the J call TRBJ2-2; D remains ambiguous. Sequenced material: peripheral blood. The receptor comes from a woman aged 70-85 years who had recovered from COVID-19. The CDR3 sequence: CASNGRMNTGELFF. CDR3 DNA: TGTGCCAGCAACGGCAGGATGAACACCGGGGAGCTGTTTTTT.